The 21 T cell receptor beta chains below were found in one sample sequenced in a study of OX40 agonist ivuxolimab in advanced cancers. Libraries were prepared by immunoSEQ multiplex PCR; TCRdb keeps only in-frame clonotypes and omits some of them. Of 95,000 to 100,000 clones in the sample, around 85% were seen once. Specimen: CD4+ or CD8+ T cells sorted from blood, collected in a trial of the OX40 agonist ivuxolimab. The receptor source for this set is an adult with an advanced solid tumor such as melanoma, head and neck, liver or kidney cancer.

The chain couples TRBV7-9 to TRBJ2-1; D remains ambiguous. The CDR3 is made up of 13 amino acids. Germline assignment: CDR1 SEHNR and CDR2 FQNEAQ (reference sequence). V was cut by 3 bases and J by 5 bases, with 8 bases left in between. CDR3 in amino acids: CASSFLTNNEQFF. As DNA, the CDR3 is TGTGCCAGCAGCTTTCTAACGAACAATGAGCAGTTCTTC.

The CDR3 loop reads CASSQEPGLANNEQFF. As DNA, the CDR3 is TGTGCCAGCAGCCAAGAACCGGGACTAGCCAACAATGAGCAGTTCTTC. The rearrangement uses TRBV4-2 and TRBJ2-1; 9 positions agree with TRBD2. Unmatched junction bases numbered 5, after V lost 0 bases and J lost 5 bases. The CDR3 consists of 16 residues. Germline values: CDR1 LGHNA, CDR2 YNFKEQ.

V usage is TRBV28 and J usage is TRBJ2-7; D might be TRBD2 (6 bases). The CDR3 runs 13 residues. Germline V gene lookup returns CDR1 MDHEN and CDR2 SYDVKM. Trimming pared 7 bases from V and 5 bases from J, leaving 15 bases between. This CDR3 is CASTKRRGDEQYF. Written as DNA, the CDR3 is TGTGCCAGCACTAAGCGCCGCGGGGACGAGCAGTACTTC.

The CDR3 coding sequence is TGTGCCAGCAGCGCTAGAAGGGGTGGAAACACCATATATTTT. It translates to CASSARRGGNTIYF. The V and J genes are TRBV7-2 and TRBJ1-3; a possible D gene is TRBD1 (5 bases). The CDR3 totals 14 residues. Germline V gene sequence: CDR1 SGHTA, CDR2 FQGNSA. V was shortened by 5 bases and J by 3 bases, with 11 bases between the two germline ends. The whole variable domain, remainder taken from reference TRBV7-2 and TRBJ1-3, is GAGVSQSPSNKVTEKGKDVELRCDPISGHTALYWYRQSLGQGLEFLIYFQGNSAPDKSGLPSDRFSAERTGGSVSTLTIQRTQQEDSAVYLCASSARRGGNTIYFGEGSWLTVV.

The CDR3 sequence: CASSGLQGRTDTQYF. CDR3 sequence (DNA): TGTGCCAGCAGCGGGCTACAGGGCCGAACAGATACGCAGTATTTT. The chain links TRBV9 to TRBJ2-3; a possible D gene is TRBD1 (6 bases). The germline V gene has CDR1 SGDLS and CDR2 YYNGEE. The CDR3 has 15 amino acids. Trimming pared 3 bases from V and 3 bases from J, leaving 14 bases between. Full variable domain (remainder filled in from reference TRBV9 and TRBJ2-3): DSGVTQTPKHLITATGQRVTLRCSPRSGDLSVYWYQQSLDQGLQFLIQYYNGEERAKGNILERFSAQQFPDLHSELNLSSLELGDSALYFCASSGLQGRTDTQYFGPGTRLTVL.

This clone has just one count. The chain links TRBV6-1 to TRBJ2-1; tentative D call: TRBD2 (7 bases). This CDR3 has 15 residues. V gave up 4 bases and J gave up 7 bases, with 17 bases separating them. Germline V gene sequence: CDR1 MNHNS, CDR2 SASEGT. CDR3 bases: TGTGCCAGCAGTGTAGGGGGGGGCCCTTTGAATGAGCAGTTCTTC. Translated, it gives CASSVGGGPLNEQFF.

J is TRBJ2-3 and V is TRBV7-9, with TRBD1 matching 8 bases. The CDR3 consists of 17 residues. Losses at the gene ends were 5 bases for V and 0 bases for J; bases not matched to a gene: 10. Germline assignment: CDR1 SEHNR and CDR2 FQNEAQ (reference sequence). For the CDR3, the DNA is TGTGCCAGCAGCGAACAAATAGGGACAGGTAGCACAGATACGCAGTATTTT. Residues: CASSEQIGTGSTDTQYF. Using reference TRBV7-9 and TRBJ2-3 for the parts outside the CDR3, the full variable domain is DTGVSQNPRHKITKRGQNVTFRCDPISEHNRLYWYRQTLGQGPEFLTYFQNEAQLEKSRLLSDRFSAERPKGSFSTLEIQRTEQGDSAMYLCASSEQIGTGSTDTQYFGPGTRLTVL.

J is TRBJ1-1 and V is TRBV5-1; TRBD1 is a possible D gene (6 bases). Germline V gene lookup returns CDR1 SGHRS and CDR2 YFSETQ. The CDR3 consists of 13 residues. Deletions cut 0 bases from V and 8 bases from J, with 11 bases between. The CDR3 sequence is CASSLAGGQEAFF. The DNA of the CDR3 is TGCGCCAGCAGCTTGGCCGGTGGACAGGAAGCTTTCTTT.

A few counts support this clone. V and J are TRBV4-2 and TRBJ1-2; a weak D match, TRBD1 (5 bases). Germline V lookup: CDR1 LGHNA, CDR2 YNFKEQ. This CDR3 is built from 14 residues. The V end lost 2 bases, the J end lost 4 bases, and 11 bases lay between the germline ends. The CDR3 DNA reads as TGTGCCAGCAGCCAACCGGGGGAGCCCTATGGCTACACCTTC. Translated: CASSQPGEPYGYTF.

Here the CDR3 reads CASSSGSRSSGNTIYF. In DNA form, the CDR3 reads TGTGCCAGCAGCTCCGGAAGTAGAAGCTCTGGAAACACCATATATTTT. The V gene is TRBV7-2, the J gene TRBJ1-3; no reliable D call. Germline CDR1 is SGHTA and CDR2 is FQGNSA. The CDR3 is 16 residues long. Trimming shortened V by 4 bases and J by 0 bases, and 13 bases separated the two germline ends.

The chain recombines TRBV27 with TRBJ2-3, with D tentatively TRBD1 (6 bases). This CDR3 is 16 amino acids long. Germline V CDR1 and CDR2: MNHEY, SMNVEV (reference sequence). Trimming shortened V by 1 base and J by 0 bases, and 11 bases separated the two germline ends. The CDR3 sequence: CASSLYGTTSTDTQYF. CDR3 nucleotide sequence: TGTGCCAGCAGTTTATATGGGACAACTAGCACAGATACGCAGTATTTT.

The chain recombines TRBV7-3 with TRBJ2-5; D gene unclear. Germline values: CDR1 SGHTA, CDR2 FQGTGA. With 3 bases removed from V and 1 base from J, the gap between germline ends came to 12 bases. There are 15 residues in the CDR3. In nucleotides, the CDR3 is TGTGCCAGCAGCTTCTCGGGCCAGGTCCAAGAGACCCAGTACTTC. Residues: CASSFSGQVQETQYF.

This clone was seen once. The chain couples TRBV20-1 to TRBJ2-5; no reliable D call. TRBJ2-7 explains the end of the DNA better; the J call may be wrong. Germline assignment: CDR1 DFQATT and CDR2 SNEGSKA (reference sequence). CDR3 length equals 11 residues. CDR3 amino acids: CSVKGGYEQYF. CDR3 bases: TGCAGTGTCAAGGGCGGCTACGAGCAGTACTTC.

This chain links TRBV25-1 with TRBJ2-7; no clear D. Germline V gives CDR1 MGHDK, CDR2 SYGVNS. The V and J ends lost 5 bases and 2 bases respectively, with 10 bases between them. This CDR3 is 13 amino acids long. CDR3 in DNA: TGTGCCAGCAGTCCAACAGTTGCCTACGAGCAGTACTTC. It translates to CASSPTVAYEQYF.

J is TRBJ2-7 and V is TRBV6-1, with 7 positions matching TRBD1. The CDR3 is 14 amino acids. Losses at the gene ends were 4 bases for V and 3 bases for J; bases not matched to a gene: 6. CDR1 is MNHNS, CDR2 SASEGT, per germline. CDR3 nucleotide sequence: TGTGCCAGCAGTGCAGACAGGACAGGCTACGAGCAGTACTTC. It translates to CASSADRTGYEQYF.

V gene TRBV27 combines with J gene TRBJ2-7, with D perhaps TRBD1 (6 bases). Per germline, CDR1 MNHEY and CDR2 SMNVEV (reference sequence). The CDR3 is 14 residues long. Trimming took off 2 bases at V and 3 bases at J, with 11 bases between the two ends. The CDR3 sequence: CASSLRYRVYEQYF. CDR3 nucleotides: TGTGCCAGCAGTTTACGGTACAGGGTCTACGAGCAGTACTTC.

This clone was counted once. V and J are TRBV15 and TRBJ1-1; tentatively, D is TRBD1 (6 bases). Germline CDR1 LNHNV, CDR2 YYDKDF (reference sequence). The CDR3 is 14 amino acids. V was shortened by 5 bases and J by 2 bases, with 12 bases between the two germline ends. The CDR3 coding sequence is TGTGCCACCAGCCTAGGACAGTCAAACACTGAAGCTTTCTTT. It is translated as CATSLGQSNTEAFF.

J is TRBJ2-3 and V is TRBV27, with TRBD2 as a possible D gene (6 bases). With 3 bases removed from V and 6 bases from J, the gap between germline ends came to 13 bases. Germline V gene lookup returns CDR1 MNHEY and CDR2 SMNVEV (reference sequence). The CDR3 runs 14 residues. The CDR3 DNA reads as TGTGCCAGCAGTTTTCGGAGGGTAATGGATACGCAGTATTTT. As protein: CASSFRRVMDTQYF.

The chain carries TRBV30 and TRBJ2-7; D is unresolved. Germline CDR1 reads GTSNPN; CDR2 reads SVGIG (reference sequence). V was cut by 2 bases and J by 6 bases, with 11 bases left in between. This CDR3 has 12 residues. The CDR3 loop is CAWSLSSVEQYF. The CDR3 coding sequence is TGTGCCTGGAGTCTTAGTTCTGTCGAGCAGTACTTC.

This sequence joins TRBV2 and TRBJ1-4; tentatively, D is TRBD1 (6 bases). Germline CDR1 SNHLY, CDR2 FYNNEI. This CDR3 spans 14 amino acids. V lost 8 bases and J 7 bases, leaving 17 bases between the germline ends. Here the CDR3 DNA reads TGTGCCAGCCAAAGGGGGGGAGTCGGTGAAAAACTGTTTTTT. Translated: CASQRGGVGEKLFF.

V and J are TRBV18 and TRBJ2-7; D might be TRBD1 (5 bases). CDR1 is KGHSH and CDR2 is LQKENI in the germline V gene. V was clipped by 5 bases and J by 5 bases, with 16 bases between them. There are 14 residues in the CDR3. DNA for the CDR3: TGTGCCAGCTCAGCTTCAGGACATCCGGACGAGCAGTACTTC. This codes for CASSASGHPDEQYF.